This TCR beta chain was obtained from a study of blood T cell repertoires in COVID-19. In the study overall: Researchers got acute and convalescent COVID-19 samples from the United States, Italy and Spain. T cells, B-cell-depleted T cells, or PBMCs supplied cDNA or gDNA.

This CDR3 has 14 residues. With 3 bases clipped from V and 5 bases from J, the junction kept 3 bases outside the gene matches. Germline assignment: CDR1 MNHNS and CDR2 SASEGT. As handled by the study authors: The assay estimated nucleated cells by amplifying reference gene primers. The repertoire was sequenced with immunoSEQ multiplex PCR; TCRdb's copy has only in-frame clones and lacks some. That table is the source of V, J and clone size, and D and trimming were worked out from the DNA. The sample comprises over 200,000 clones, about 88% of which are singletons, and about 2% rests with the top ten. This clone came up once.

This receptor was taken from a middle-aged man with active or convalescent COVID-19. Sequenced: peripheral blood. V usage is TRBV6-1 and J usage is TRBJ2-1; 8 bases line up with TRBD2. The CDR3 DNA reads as TGTGCCAGCAGTGACGGGGGGGTAAACAATGAGCAGTTCTTC. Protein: CASSDGGVNNEQFF.